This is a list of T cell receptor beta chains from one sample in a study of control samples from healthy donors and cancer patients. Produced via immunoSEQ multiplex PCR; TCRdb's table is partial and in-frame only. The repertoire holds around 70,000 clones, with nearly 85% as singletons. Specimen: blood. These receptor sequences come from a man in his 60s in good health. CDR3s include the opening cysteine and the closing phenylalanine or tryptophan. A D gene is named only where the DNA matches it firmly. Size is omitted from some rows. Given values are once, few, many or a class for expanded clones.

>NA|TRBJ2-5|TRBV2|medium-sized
TGTGCCAGCAGTTTCTTTTGGGGGCGGCAAGAGACCCAGTACTTC
CASSFFWGRQETQYF
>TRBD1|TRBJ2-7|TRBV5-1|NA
TGCGCCAGCAGCTGGGGGACAGGTCCAAACGAGCAGTACTTC
CASSWGTGPNEQYF
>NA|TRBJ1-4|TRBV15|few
TGTGCCACCAGCAGGACGGGGACGAATGAAAAACTGTTTTTT
CATSRTGTNEKLFF
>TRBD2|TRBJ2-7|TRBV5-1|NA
TGCGCCAGCTCCTTCGGAGGTCGCGGGAGATCGGTTGAGCAGTACTTC
CASSFGGRGRSVEQYF
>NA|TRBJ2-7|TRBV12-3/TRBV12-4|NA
TGTGCCAGCAGTTTAGGGACAATCTCCGAGCAGTACTTC
CASSLGTISEQYF
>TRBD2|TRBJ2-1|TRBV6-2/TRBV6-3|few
TGTGCCAGCAGTCGCGGGGGGAGCGGGAATGAGCAGTTCTTC
CASSRGGSGNEQFF
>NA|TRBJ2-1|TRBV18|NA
TGTGCCAGCTCACCACGGACTGGCGGGGCTTACAATGAGCAGTTCTTC
CASSPRTGGAYNEQFF
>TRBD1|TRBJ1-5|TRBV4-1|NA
TGCGCCAGCAGCCTAGACCGGGACAGTAGCAATCAGCCCCAGCATTTT
CASSLDRDSSNQPQHF
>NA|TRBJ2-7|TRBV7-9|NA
TGTGCCAGCAGCGGGGGGTATGAGACTTCTTGGGAGCAGTACTTC
CASSGGYETSWEQYF
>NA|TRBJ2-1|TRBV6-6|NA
TGTGCCAGCAGTTACTCATCGGGGGTCTCCTACAATGAGCAGTTCTTC
CASSYSSGVSYNEQFF
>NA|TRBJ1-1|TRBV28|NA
TGTGCCAGCAGTTTATTCAGTCCTAGTGGTGAAGCTTTCTTT
CASSLFSPSGEAFF
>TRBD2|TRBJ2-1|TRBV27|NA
TGTGCCAGCAGTCTACTAGCGGGAGGGCTGAATGAGCAGTTCTTC
CASSLLAGGLNEQFF
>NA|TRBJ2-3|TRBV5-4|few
TGTGCCAGCAGCTGGGGCGAAGGGGGAGATACGCAGTATTTT
CASSWGEGGDTQYF
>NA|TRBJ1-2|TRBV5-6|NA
TGTGCCAGCAGCTCTGGACCCCCCGGAGGCTACACCTTC
CASSSGPPGGYTF
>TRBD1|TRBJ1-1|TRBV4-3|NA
TGCGCCAGCAGCCAAGACTTTCGGTCAGCGCCAGGGGGGTCAGCTTTCTTT
CASSQDFRSAPGGSAFF
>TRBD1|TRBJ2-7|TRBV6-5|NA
TGTGCCAGCAGTTATGCCGGGACAGGGGATTACGAGCAGTACTTC
CASSYAGTGDYEQYF
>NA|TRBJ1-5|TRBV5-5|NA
TGTGCCAGCAGCTTGGCCTGGTTATCGAATAGCAATCAGCCCCAGCATTTT
CASSLAWLSNSNQPQHF
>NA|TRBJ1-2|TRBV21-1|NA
TGTGCCAGCACCTGGAGGAGCGGTGGGCTTCGCTATGGCTACACCTTC
CASTWRSGGLRYGYTF
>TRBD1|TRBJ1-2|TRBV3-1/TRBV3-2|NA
TGTGCCAGCAGCCAAGAAGGGAGACAGGGGGCTAGAGGTGGCTACACCTTC
CASSQEGRQGARGGYTF
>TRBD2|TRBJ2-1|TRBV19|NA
TGTGCCAGCGTGACTAGCGGTAGCTCCTACAATGAGCAGTTCTTC
CASVTSGSSYNEQFF
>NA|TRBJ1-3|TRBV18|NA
TGTGCCAGCACCCAGGACAGCTCTGGAAACACCATATATTTT
CASTQDSSGNTIYF
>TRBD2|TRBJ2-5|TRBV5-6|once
TGTGCCAGCAGCTCCTCGGGACTAGCGGTACAAGAGACCCAGTACTTC
CASSSSGLAVQETQYF
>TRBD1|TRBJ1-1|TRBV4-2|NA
TGTGCCAGCAGCCAAGGGAACGACAGGGAAGGCGCTTTCTTT
CASSQGNDREGAFF
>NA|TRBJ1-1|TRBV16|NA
TGTGCCAGCAGCCAATCTTTGAACACTGAAGCTTTCTTT
CASSQSLNTEAFF
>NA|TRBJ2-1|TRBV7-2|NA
TGTGCCAGCAGCCGGCCGGGACTCTCAGGGAATGAGCAGTTCTTC
CASSRPGLSGNEQFF
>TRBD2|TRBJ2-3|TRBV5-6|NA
TGTGCCAGCAAAGGACTAGCGATCACAGATACGCAGTATTTT
CASKGLAITDTQYF